These 9 T cell receptor beta chains were sequenced from one sample in a study of blood T cell repertoires in COVID-19. Method: immunoSEQ multiplex PCR; TCRdb's copy keeps in-frame clones and lacks some. The data show some 210,000 clones, nearly 90% seen once. Sequences were obtained from peripheral blood. These TCRs come from a woman aged 40-49 years who had recovered from COVID-19.

In nucleotides, the CDR3 is TGTGCCAGCAACCGACTCATCCAAGAGACCCAGTACTTC. The encoded protein is CASNRLIQETQYF. J is TRBJ2-5 and V is TRBV5-6; no clear D. V lost 6 bases and J 1 base, leaving 10 bases between the germline ends. The CDR3 runs 13 residues. CDR1 SGHDT and CDR2 YYEEEE come from the germline V gene.

The V gene is TRBV7-9, the J gene TRBJ2-5; possible D gene TRBD2, 7 bases. V was pared by 2 bases and J by 3 bases, with 19 bases between. Germline loops: CDR1 SEHNR, CDR2 FQNEAQ (reference sequence). The CDR3 totals 17 residues. The CDR3 bases are TGTGCCAGCAGCTTATCCTGGACTGGGGGGGGCAAAGAGACCCAGTACTTC. Its protein is CASSLSWTGGGKETQYF.

The V call is TRBV21-1, the J call TRBJ1-4. TRBV21-1 constitutes a pseudogene. The CDR3 loop spans 14 amino acids. The CDR3 spells CASKNRDTIKKLFF. The DNA for the CDR3 is TGTGCCAGCAAAAACCGGGATACTATCAAAAAACTGTTTTTT.

This sequence joins TRBV30 and TRBJ1-4; 8 nucleotides align to TRBD1. This CDR3 is 14 amino acids long. Trimming took 5 bases from V and 2 from J; bases not matched to a gene: 4. Germline V gives CDR1 GTSNPN, CDR2 SVGIG (reference sequence). CDR3 region: CAWGQGSTNEKLFF. The CDR3 region has the DNA TGTGCCTGGGGACAGGGTTCGACTAATGAAAAACTGTTTTTT.

The chain couples TRBV18 to TRBJ2-3; TRBD2 agrees at 9 bases. CDR1 KGHSH and CDR2 LQKENI come from the germline V gene. The CDR3 runs 17 residues. V was pared by 3 bases and J by 4 bases, with 11 bases of the junction left unmatched. CDR3 nucleotide sequence: TGTGCCAGCTCACCGACATTTAGCGGGAGTAGTGCAGATACGCAGTATTTT. Protein sequence: CASSPTFSGSSADTQYF.

CDR3 in amino acids: CASSLSRHNYEQYF. CDR3 bases: TGTGCCAGCAGTTTATCCAGACACAACTACGAGCAGTACTTC. The chain is built from TRBV27 and TRBJ2-7; D remains unclear. Germline CDR1 is MNHEY and CDR2 is SMNVEV (reference sequence). CDR3 length: 14 amino acids. V shed 0 bases and J shed 3 bases, with 9 bases lying between them.

The chain joins TRBV19 to TRBJ1-5; maybe TRBD1 (6 bases). V lost 4 bases and J 1 base, leaving 8 bases between the germline ends. CDR3 length: 14 residues. Per germline, CDR1 LNHDA and CDR2 SQIVND (reference sequence). The CDR3 nucleotides read TGTGCCAGTAGTAAGGGGGACAGCAATCAGCCCCAGCATTTT. Its protein product is CASSKGDSNQPQHF.

The V and J genes are TRBV5-8 and TRBJ1-5; D is undetermined. The CDR3 contains 15 residues. Trimming took 7 bases from V and 1 from J, leaving 15 bases between them. CDR1 and CDR2 (germline): SGHTS, YDEGEE. Here the CDR3 reads CASDGSRRSNQPQHF. The CDR3, as DNA: TGTGCCAGCGACGGGAGCAGACGCAGCAATCAGCCCCAGCATTTT.

V gene TRBV30 combines with J gene TRBJ1-2; 9 bases align to TRBD1. With V trimmed by 0 bases and J by 6 bases, 2 bases remained unmatched. Germline CDR1 is GTSNPN and CDR2 is SVGIG (reference sequence). The CDR3 is 13 amino acids. The CDR3 here is CAWSVRQGDGYTF. CDR3 in DNA: TGTGCCTGGAGTGTACGACAGGGGGATGGCTACACCTTC.